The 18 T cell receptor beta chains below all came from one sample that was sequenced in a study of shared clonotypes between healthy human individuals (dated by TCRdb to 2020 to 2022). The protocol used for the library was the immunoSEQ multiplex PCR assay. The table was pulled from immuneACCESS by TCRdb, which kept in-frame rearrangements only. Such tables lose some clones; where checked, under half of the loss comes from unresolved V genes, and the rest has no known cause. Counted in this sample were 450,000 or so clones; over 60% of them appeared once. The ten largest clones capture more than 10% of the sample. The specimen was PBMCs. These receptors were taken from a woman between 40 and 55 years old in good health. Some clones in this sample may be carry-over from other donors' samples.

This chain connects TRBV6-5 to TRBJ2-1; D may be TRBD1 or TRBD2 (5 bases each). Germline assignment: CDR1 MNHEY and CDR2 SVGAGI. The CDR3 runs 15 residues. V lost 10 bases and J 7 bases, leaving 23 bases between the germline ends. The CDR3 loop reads CATRPGSPEGNEQFF. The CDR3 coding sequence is TGTGCCACTCGGCCCGGGTCTCCCGAGGGGAATGAGCAGTTCTTC.

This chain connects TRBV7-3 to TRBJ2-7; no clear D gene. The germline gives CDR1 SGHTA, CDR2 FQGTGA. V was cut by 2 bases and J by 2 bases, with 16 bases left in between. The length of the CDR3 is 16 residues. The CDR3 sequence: CASSLDGMGFTYEQYF. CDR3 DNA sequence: TGTGCCAGCAGCTTAGACGGTATGGGCTTTACCTACGAGCAGTACTTC.

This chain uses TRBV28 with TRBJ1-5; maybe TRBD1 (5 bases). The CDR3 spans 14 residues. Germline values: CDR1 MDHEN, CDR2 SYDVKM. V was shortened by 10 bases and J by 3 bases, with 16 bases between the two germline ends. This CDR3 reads CATGVRQPNQPQHF. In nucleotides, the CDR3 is TGTGCCACCGGCGTTCGACAGCCCAATCAGCCCCAGCATTTT.

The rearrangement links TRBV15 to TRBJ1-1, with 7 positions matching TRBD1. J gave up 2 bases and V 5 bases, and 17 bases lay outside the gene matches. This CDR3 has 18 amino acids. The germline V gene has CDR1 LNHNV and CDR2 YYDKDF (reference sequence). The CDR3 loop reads CATSGGARTGPINTEAFF. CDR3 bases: TGTGCCACCAGCGGCGGGGCTCGGACAGGCCCGATAAACACTGAAGCTTTCTTT.

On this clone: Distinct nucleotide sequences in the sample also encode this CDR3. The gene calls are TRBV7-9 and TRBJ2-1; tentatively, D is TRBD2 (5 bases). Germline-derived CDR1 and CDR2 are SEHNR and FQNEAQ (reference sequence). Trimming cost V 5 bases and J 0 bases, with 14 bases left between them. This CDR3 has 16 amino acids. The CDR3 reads CASSPRGGSSYNEQFF. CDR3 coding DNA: TGTGCCAGCAGCCCACGTGGAGGCAGCTCCTACAATGAGCAGTTCTTC.

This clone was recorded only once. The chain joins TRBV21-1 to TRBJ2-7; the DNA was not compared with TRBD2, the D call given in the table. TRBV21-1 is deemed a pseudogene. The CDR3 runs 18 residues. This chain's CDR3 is CASSTQRKGLAGAYEQYF. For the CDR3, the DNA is TGTGCCAGCAGCACACAGCGAAAGGGACTAGCGGGGGCCTACGAGCAGTACTTC.

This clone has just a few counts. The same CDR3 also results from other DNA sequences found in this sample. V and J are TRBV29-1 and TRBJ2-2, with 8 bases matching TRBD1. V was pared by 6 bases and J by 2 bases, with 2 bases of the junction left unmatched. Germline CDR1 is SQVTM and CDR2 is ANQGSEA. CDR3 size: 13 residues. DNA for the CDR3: TGCAGCGTGGACAGGGCCAACACCGGGGAGCTGTTTTTT. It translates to CSVDRANTGELFF.

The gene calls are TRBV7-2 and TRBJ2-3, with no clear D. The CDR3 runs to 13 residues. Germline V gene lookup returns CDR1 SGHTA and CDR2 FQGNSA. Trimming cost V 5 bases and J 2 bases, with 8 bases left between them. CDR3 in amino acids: CASSPYFTDTQYF. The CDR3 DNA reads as TGTGCCAGCAGCCCCTACTTCACAGATACGCAGTATTTT.

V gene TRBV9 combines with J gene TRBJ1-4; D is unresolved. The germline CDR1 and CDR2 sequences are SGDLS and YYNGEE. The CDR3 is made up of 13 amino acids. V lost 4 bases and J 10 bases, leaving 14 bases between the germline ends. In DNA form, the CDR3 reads TGTGCCAGCAGCCCCCCGCAAGGAGGAAAACTGTTTTTT. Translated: CASSPPQGGKLFF.

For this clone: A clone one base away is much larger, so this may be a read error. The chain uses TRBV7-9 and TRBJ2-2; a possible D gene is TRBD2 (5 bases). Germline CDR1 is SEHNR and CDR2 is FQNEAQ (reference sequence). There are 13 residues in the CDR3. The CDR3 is CASRAMETGKLFF. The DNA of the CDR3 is TGTGCCAGCAGGGCGATGGAGACCGGGAAGCTGTTTTTT.

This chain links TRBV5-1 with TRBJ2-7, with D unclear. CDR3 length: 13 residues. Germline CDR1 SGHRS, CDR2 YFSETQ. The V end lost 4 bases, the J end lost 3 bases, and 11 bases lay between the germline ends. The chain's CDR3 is CASSIGPLYEQYF. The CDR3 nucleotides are TGCGCCAGCAGCATCGGGCCGCTCTACGAGCAGTACTTC.

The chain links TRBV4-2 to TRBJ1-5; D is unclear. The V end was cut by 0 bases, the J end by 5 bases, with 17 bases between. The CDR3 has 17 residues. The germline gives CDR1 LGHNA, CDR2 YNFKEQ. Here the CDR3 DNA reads TGTGCCAGCAGCCAAGATTGGAGCTCTGTGCGGGATCAGCCCCAGCATTTT. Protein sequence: CASSQDWSSVRDQPQHF.

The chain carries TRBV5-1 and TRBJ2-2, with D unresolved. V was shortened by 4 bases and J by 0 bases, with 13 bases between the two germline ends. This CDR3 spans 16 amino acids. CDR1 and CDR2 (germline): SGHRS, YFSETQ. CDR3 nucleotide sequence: TGCGCCAGCAGCCAAGGACGGTTCGCGAACACCGGGGAGCTGTTTTTT. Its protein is CASSQGRFANTGELFF.

The CDR3 is CAISDSGTRDEQFF. CDR3 DNA: TGTGCCATCAGCGACTCCGGGACTAGGGATGAGCAGTTCTTC. The chain has TRBV10-3 and TRBJ2-1; TRBD2 aligns across 8 bases. The CDR3 contains 14 residues. CDR1 is ENHRY, CDR2 SYGVKD, per germline. Germline trimming cut 6 bases from V and 8 bases from J; bases unmatched to any gene: 9.

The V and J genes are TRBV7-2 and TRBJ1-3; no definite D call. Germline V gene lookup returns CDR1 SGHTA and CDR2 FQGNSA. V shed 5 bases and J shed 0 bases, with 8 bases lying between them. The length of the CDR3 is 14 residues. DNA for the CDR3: TGTGCCAGCAGCCCCCCAGGCTCTGGAAACACCATATATTTT. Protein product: CASSPPGSGNTIYF.

This CDR3 is CAWSSAENQPQHF. In DNA form, the CDR3 reads TGTGCCTGGAGTTCGGCGGAAAATCAGCCCCAGCATTTT. The V call is TRBV30, the J call TRBJ1-5; D remains ambiguous. There are 13 residues in the CDR3. Germline V gives CDR1 GTSNPN, CDR2 SVGIG (reference sequence). Trimming removed 2 bases from V and 4 bases from J, with 9 bases in between. The variable domain in full, completed from reference TRBV30 and TRBJ1-5, reads SQTIHQWPATLVQPVGSPLSLECTVEGTSNPNLYWYRQAAGRGLQLLFYSVGIGQISSEVPQNLSASRPQDRQFILSSKKLLLSDSGFYLCAWSSAENQPQHFGDGTRLSIL.

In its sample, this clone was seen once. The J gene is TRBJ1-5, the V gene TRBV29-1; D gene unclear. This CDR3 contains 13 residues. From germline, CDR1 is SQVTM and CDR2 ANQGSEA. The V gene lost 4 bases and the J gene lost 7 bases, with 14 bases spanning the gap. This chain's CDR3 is CSVVPTEGQPQHF. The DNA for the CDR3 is TGCAGCGTTGTTCCCACAGAGGGACAGCCCCAGCATTTT. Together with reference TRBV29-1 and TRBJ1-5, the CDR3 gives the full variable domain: SAVISQKPSRDICQRGTSLTIQCQVDSQVTMMFWYRQQPGQSLTLIATANQGSEATYESGFVIDKFPISRPNLTFSTLTVSNMSPEDSSIYLCSVVPTEGQPQHFGDGTRLSIL.

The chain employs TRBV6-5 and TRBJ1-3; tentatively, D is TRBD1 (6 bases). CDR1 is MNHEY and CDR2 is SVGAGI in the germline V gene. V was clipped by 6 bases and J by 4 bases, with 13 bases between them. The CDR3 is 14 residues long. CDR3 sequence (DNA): TGTGCCAGCAGACGCCCAGGGGACGGAAACACCATATATTTT. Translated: CASRRPGDGNTIYF.